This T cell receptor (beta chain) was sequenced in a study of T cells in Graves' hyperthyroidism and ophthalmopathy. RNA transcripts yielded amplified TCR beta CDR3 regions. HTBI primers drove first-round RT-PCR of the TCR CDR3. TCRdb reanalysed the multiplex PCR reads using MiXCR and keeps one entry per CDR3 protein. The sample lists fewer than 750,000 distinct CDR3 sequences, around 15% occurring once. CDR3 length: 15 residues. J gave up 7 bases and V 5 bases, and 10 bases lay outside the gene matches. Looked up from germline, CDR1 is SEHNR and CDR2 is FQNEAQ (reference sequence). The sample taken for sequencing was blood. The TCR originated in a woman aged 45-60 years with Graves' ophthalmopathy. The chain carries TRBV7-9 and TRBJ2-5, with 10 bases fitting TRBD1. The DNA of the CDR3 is TGTGCCAGCAGCCCCAGACAGGGGGCGGCCCGGACCCAGTACTTC. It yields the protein CASSPRQGAARTQYF.